This T cell receptor beta chain was identified in a study of T cell responses to AZD1222 COVID-19 vaccine. Overall study findings and caveats: Females made up more of the donors, who were largely white British, and clonal diversity may have come out too low. Only a handful of individuals given AZD1222 were seropositive at baseline. Breadth and depth of Spike-specific TCRs rose after two AZD1222 doses.

The CDR3 loop spans 14 amino acids. CDR1 and CDR2 (germline): SGHRS, YFSETQ. V was clipped by 0 bases and J by 5 bases, with 12 bases between them. In regard to this clone: Antigen unknown.

Libraries were prepared by immunoSEQ multiplex PCR; TCRdb keeps only in-frame clonotypes and omits some of them. The sample carries 130,000 to 150,000 clones, around 91% recorded once. This receptor was identified in an adult in good health. The rearrangement uses TRBV5-1 and TRBJ2-7; tentative D call: TRBD2 (5 bases). The source material was peripheral blood, sampled on day 0 of AZD1222 vaccination. CDR3: CASSLGGLSDEQYF. The CDR3 nucleotides are TGCGCCAGCAGCTTGGGTGGACTTTCGGACGAGCAGTACTTC.